A single sample gave rise to the 7 T cell receptor beta chains below, sequenced in a study of cytomegalovirus exposure and HLA in healthy donors. The data were produced by immunoSEQ multiplex PCR, yet TCRdb's version contains in-frame clones alone and is incomplete. In the table there are 200,000 to 250,000 clones, around four fifths of which are singletons. Input material: PBMCs. The source is a woman under 30 in good health and CMV-seronegative.

The chain carries TRBV28 and TRBJ1-2; D not certain. CDR3 length: 12 residues. V lost 6 bases and J lost 2, with 7 bases in between. CDR1 MDHEN and CDR2 SYDVKM come from the germline V gene. CDR3 loop: CASSFYNYGYTF. The DNA for the CDR3 is TGTGCCAGCAGCTTCTACAACTATGGCTACACCTTC.

This clone is a singleton in its sample. V gene TRBV15 combines with J gene TRBJ1-3; possibly TRBD1 for D (6 bases). This CDR3 spans 15 amino acids. V was trimmed by 3 bases and J by 2 bases, leaving 11 bases between them. Germline V CDR1 and CDR2: LNHNV, YYDKDF (reference sequence). The CDR3 is CATSRDRAAGNTIYF. The CDR3 bases are TGTGCCACCAGCAGGGACAGAGCCGCTGGAAACACCATATATTTT. Full variable domain (rest looked up from reference TRBV15 and TRBJ1-3): DAMVIQNPRYQVTQFGKPVTLSCSQTLNHNVMYWYQQKSSQAPKLLFHYYDKDFNNEADTPDNFQSRRPNTSFCFLDIRSPGLGDTAMYLCATSRDRAAGNTIYFGEGSWLTVV.

This clone was observed a handful of times. The chain uses TRBV5-1 and TRBJ2-7; 9 bases align to TRBD2. With V trimmed by 4 bases and J by 3 bases, 8 bases remained unmatched. Germline V gene sequence: CDR1 SGHRS, CDR2 YFSETQ. The CDR3 has 15 residues. CDR3 sequence (DNA): TGCGCCAGCAGCCCACAGACTAGCGGTTTCTACGAGCAGTACTTC. It translates to CASSPQTSGFYEQYF. The full variable domain, completed using reference TRBV5-1 and TRBJ2-7, is KAGVTQTPRYLIKTRGQQVTLSCSPISGHRSVSWYQQTPGQGLQFLFEYFSETQRNKGNFPGRFSGRQFSNSRSEMNVSTLELGDSALYLCASSPQTSGFYEQYFGPGTRLTVT.

The chain recombines TRBV15 with TRBJ1-2, with no clear D. This CDR3 is 17 amino acids long. The ends were cut back, 0 bases at V and 0 bases at J, with 14 bases in the middle. Germline CDR1 LNHNV, CDR2 YYDKDF (reference sequence). The CDR3 spells CATSRDGYPEANYGYTF. CDR3 sequence (DNA): TGTGCCACCAGCAGAGATGGTTACCCGGAGGCTAACTATGGCTACACCTTC. Using reference TRBV15 and TRBJ1-2 for the parts outside the CDR3, the full variable domain is DAMVIQNPRYQVTQFGKPVTLSCSQTLNHNVMYWYQQKSSQAPKLLFHYYDKDFNNEADTPDNFQSRRPNTSFCFLDIRSPGLGDTAMYLCATSRDGYPEANYGYTFGSGTRLTVV.

The rearrangement links TRBV6-5 to TRBJ1-2, with D possibly TRBD1 on 5 matching bases. The CDR3 has 13 amino acids. Trimming took 0 bases from V and 4 from J, leaving 6 bases between them. Germline V lookup: CDR1 MNHEY, CDR2 SVGAGI. The CDR3 bases are TGTGCCAGCAGTTACTCACAGGCCTATGGCTACACCTTC. Residues: CASSYSQAYGYTF.

This clone was detected only once. The chain combines TRBV29-1 with TRBJ1-1; 11 nucleotides agree with TRBD1. The CDR3 spans 16 residues. V was pared by 6 bases and J by 3 bases, with 12 bases of the junction left unmatched. Germline-derived CDR1 and CDR2 are SQVTM and ANQGSEA. CDR3 in DNA: TGCAGCGTCAACCTCCGGGACAGGGGGTTGGACACTGAAGCTTTCTTT. The encoded protein is CSVNLRDRGLDTEAFF.

The gene calls are TRBV28 and TRBJ2-7; 12 bases map to TRBD1. This CDR3 spans 15 amino acids. Trimming removed 5 bases from V and 4 bases from J; junction bases left unmatched: 6. CDR1 and CDR2 (germline): MDHEN, SYDVKM. The CDR3 here is CASSPRDRGRYEQYF. DNA of the CDR3: TGTGCCAGCAGTCCCCGGGACAGGGGGCGTTACGAGCAGTACTTC. Full variable domain (remainder filled in from reference TRBV28 and TRBJ2-7): DVKVTQSSRYLVKRTGEKVFLECVQDMDHENMFWYRQDPGLGLRLIYFSYDVKMKEKGDIPEGYSVSREKKERFSLILESASTNQTSMYLCASSPRDRGRYEQYFGPGTRLTVT.